The 15 T cell receptor beta chains below come from one sample, sequenced in a study of T cell repertoires in cytomegalovirus infection (dated by TCRdb to the late 2010s). Reads for this sample came from an Illumina HiSeq 1500. TCRdb reprocessing: public reads trimmed at Q25 with fastp, clones called with MiXCR, in-frame beta chains kept. Under each unique CDR3 protein, matching rows form one entry showing the most common genes and DNA. Counted in this sample were 150,000 or so distinct CDR3 sequences; roughly 18% of them appeared once. The biggest ten clones account for around a sixth of the sample. Sequencing was done on a sample of CD8+ T cells from PBMCs. These receptors all stem from a human donor in good health (CMV status not recorded). Some clones in this sample may be carry-over from other donors' samples.

At least ten counts were recorded for this clonotype. The genes are TRBV7-8 and TRBJ2-3; D is possibly TRBD1 or TRBD2 (5 bases each). The germline V gene encodes CDR1 SGHVS and CDR2 FQNEAQ. CDR3 length equals 17 residues. V was shortened by 5 bases and J by 4 bases, with 22 bases between the two germline ends. In nucleotides, the CDR3 is TGTGCCAGCAGCCCCGGGACCCCCTTTCCACGAGCAGATACGCAGTATTTT. Translating it yields CASSPGTPFPRADTQYF.

The V and J genes are TRBV28 and TRBJ2-5, with TRBD1 matching over 8 bases. The CDR3 covers 13 residues. J was trimmed by 3 bases and V by 6 bases; bases with no gene match: 3. Germline V gives CDR1 MDHEN, CDR2 SYDVKM. CDR3 nucleotides: TGTGCCAGCAGGAAGACAGGGGAAGAGACCCAGTACTTC. As protein: CASRKTGEETQYF.

This chain connects TRBV29-1 to TRBJ1-2; D gene uncertain. CDR1 SQVTM and CDR2 ANQGSEA come from the germline V gene. V lost 8 bases and J lost 6, with 10 bases in between. The CDR3 is 10 amino acids. CDR3 residues: CSPWSDGYTF. CDR3 nucleotide sequence: TGCAGCCCGTGGTCCGATGGCTACACCTTC.

The rearrangement links TRBV7-2 to TRBJ2-7; perhaps TRBD1 as D (5 bases). This CDR3 region has 17 residues. Trimming took off 5 bases at V and 3 bases at J, with 23 bases between the two ends. Germline V gene sequence: CDR1 SGHTA, CDR2 FQGNSA. In nucleotides, the CDR3 is TGTGCCAGCAGCATAAGGGGCGAAGGAGTCCGGGTCTACGAGCAGTACTTC. This codes for CASSIRGEGVRVYEQYF. Full variable domain (rest looked up from reference TRBV7-2 and TRBJ2-7): GAGVSQSPSNKVTEKGKDVELRCDPISGHTALYWYRQSLGQGLEFLIYFQGNSAPDKSGLPSDRFSAERTGGSVSTLTIQRTQQEDSAVYLCASSIRGEGVRVYEQYFGPGTRLTVT.

The chain is built from TRBV7-2 and TRBJ2-7; D gene uncertain. The CDR3 consists of 14 residues. Deletions cut 1 base from V and 3 bases from J, with 10 bases between. Germline CDR1 reads SGHTA; CDR2 reads FQGNSA. The CDR3 spells CASSLEWRHYEQYF. CDR3 DNA: TGTGCCAGCAGCTTAGAGTGGCGGCACTACGAGCAGTACTTC.

The chain carries TRBV20-1 and TRBJ2-7, with 8 nucleotides matching TRBD2. CDR1 is DFQATT, CDR2 SNEGSKA, per germline (reference sequence). The trim removed 5 bases at V and 4 bases at J, leaving 13 bases unmatched. The CDR3 extends over 15 amino acids. The CDR3: CSARPPGGPSYEQYF. CDR3 in DNA: TGCAGTGCTCGCCCTCCGGGAGGGCCTTCATACGAGCAGTACTTC.

A few counts support this clonotype. The rearrangement links TRBV6-5 to TRBJ2-7, with D possibly being TRBD1 (6 bases). CDR1 and CDR2 from the germline V gene are MNHEY and SVGAGI. The CDR3 is 15 amino acids. V was cut by 6 bases and J by 0 bases, with 15 bases left in between. CDR3: CASRPDRIYSYEQYF. The CDR3 DNA is TGTGCCAGCAGACCCGACAGGATCTACTCCTACGAGCAGTACTTC.

In its sample, this clonotype was seen many times. The chain uses TRBV7-9 and TRBJ1-2; D gene ambiguous. Germline CDR1 reads SEHNR; CDR2 reads FQNEAQ (reference sequence). V shed 0 bases and J shed 7 bases, with 15 bases lying between them. This CDR3 has 15 residues. The CDR3 loop reads CASSLAGGRLVGYTF. Here the CDR3 DNA reads TGTGCCAGCAGCTTAGCAGGTGGCAGATTAGTTGGCTACACCTTC.

This clonotype was seen a handful of times. This chain connects TRBV7-9 to TRBJ2-1, with D maybe TRBD2 (5 bases). The germline gives CDR1 SEHNR, CDR2 FQNEAQ (reference sequence). V was pared by 4 bases and J by 9 bases, with 13 bases between. The length of the CDR3 is 13 residues. The CDR3 here is CASSSGNGGEQFF. CDR3 DNA: TGTGCCAGCAGCTCGGGGAACGGTGGTGAGCAGTTCTTC.

V usage is TRBV6-1 and J usage is TRBJ2-1; TRBD2 aligns across 9 bases. Germline CDR1 and CDR2: MNHNS and SASEGT. The CDR3 totals 14 residues. Trimming took 7 bases from V and 2 from J; bases not matched to a gene: 3. The CDR3 region is CASNEREAYNEQFF. The CDR3 DNA reads TGTGCCAGCAACGAGCGGGAGGCCTACAATGAGCAGTTCTTC.

This clonotype was seen only a few times. The rearrangement links TRBV11-1 to TRBJ2-1; tentatively, D is TRBD1 or TRBD2 (5 bases each). The CDR3 length is 12 residues. V lost 3 bases and J 9 bases, leaving 9 bases between the germline ends. Looked up from germline, CDR1 is SGHAT and CDR2 is FQDESV (reference sequence). This CDR3 reads CASSFWDGEQFF. In DNA, the CDR3 is TGTGCCAGCAGCTTCTGGGACGGTGAGCAGTTCTTC.

This clonotype was seen more than once but under ten times. The CDR3 sequence is CASSSGSSYEQYF. CDR3 bases: TGTGCCAGCAGCTCCGGGAGTTCCTACGAGCAGTACTTC. This chain joins TRBV7-9 and TRBJ2-7, with D possibly matching TRBD2 (6 bases). Germline CDR1 is SEHNR and CDR2 is FQNEAQ (reference sequence). Trimming took 4 bases from V and 1 from J, leaving 8 bases between them. This CDR3 has 13 residues.

This chain uses TRBV7-6 with TRBJ2-1; D not certain. Germline V gene sequence: CDR1 SGHVS, CDR2 FNYEAQ. Between the trimmed V and J ends, which lost 5 bases and 6 bases, there was a span of 11 bases. The CDR3 covers 13 residues. The CDR3 nucleotides read TGTGCCAGCAGCCGCCAGAGATCCAATGAGCAGTTCTTC. It encodes CASSRQRSNEQFF.

This clonotype was found many times. The chain couples TRBV7-2 to TRBJ1-5, with 7 nucleotides matching TRBD1. The CDR3 spans 16 residues. V gave up 4 bases and J gave up 3 bases; unmatched junction bases: 9. Per the germline V gene, CDR1 is SGHTA and CDR2 is FQGNSA. The CDR3 spells CASSSTAEGANQPQHF. CDR3 sequence (DNA): TGTGCCAGCAGCTCTACTGCCGAGGGGGCCAATCAGCCCCAGCATTTT.

This clonotype was observed a few times. The rearrangement links TRBV6-6 to TRBJ2-7, with D uncertain. Trimming shortened V by 0 bases and J by 3 bases, and 9 bases separated the two germline ends. The CDR3 contains 14 residues. Germline CDR1 is MNHNY and CDR2 is SVGAGI (reference sequence). CDR3 sequence reads: CASSYSGHLYEQYF. The CDR3 DNA is TGTGCCAGCAGTTACTCGGGCCATCTCTACGAGCAGTACTTC.